Listed here is a single T cell receptor (beta chain). Its cognate antigen is unknown. Sample-barcoded 5' priming and a J-beta primer mix drove a second PCR of roughly 6 to 12 cycles. Any given sample supplied a minimum of 3 million CDR3-containing paired-end reads. TCRdb fed the 5' RACE reads into MiXCR, producing one record per CDR3 protein. The sample has some 1.8 million distinct CDR3 sequences, roughly 43% seen once. V shed 0 bases and J shed 11 bases, with 22 bases lying between them. The CDR3 runs to 16 residues. Germline V CDR1 and CDR2: LGHNA, YNFKEQ. This entry is derived from a study of blood T cells in healthy people across ages. Study-level findings and limits: It was not possible, with unsorted PBMCs, to conclusively compare naive and antigen-experienced cells.

Every participating donor contributed roughly 9.6 milliliters of peripheral blood through a draw. The sequence was collected from a human donor in good health. The chain couples TRBV4-2 to TRBJ2-5, with a possible D match to TRBD2 (5 bases). The source material was blood. The CDR3 spells CASSQDHGITYNEQYF. Here the CDR3 DNA reads TGTGCCAGCAGCCAAGATCACGGGATAACCTACAATGAGCAGTACTTC.